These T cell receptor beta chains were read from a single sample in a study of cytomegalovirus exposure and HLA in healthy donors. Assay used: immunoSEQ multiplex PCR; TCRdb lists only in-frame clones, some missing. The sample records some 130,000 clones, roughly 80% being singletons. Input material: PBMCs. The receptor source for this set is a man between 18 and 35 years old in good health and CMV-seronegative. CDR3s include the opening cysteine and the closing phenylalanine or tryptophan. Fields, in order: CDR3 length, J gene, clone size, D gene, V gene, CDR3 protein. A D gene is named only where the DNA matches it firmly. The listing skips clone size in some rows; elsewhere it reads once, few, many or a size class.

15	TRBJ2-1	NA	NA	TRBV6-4	CASSVSLAPIAEQFF
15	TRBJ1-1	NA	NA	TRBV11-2	CASSLDRFGNTEAFF
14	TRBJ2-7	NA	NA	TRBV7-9	CASTQEGSPYEQYF
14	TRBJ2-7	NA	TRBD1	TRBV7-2	CASSYGQGTYEQYF
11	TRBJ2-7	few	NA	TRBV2	CASSGEDEQYF
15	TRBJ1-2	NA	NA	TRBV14	CASSQDYTGYYGYTF
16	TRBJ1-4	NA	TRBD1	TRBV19	CASSTSGQGEGEKLFF
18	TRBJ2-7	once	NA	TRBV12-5	CASGLTTSGESNPYEQYF
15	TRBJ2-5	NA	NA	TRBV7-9	CASRGAPTGQETQYF
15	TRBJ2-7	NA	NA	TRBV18	CASSPRQGSGDEQYF
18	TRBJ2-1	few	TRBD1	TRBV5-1	CASSLRGPQGTGYNEQFF
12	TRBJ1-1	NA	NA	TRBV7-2	CASSLTGTEAFF
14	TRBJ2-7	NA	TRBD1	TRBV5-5	CASEGTGASYEQYF
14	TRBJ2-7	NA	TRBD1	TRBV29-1	CSAVLGQGISEQYF
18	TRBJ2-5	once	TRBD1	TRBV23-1	CASSQSGVGTGGQGDQYF
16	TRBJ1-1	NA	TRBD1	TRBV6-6	CASSPGVGTDNTEAFF
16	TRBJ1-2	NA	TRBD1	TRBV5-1	CASSLVPTGGFDGYTF
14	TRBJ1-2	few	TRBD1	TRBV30	CAWSEGRDSSGYTF
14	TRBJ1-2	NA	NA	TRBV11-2	CASSLGYTGHGYTF
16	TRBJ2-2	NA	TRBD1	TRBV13	CASTKAGGWGTGELFF
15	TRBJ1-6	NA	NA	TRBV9	CASSVGSSYNSPLHF
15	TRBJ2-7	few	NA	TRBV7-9	CASSPPYRQGHEQYF
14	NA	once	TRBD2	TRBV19	CASSIGGDGNEQYF
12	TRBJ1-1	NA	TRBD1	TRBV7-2	CASSSRTGRAFF
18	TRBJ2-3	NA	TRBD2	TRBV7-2	CASSWTSGGAAVVDTQYF
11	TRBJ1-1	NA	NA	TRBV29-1	CSVFRGTEAFF
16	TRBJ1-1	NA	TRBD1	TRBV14	CASSQLPSPGGTEAFF
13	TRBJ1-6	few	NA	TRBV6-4	CATADSQNSPLHF
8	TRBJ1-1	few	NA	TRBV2	CASHAAFF
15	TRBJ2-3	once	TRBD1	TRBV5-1	CASSLGDSSRDTQYF
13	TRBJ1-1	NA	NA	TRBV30	CAWSSGTLRPSFF
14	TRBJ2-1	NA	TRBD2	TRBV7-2	CASSLPGLAGEQFF
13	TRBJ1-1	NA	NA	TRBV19	CASRVTVNTEAFF
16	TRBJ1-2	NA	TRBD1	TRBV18	CASSPAGQGLRSGYTF
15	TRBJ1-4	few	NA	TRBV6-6	CASSYGQGLNEKLFF
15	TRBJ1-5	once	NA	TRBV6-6	CANSYPRGRDQPQHF
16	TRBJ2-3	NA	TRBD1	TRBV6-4	CASSPHTTGDTDTQYF